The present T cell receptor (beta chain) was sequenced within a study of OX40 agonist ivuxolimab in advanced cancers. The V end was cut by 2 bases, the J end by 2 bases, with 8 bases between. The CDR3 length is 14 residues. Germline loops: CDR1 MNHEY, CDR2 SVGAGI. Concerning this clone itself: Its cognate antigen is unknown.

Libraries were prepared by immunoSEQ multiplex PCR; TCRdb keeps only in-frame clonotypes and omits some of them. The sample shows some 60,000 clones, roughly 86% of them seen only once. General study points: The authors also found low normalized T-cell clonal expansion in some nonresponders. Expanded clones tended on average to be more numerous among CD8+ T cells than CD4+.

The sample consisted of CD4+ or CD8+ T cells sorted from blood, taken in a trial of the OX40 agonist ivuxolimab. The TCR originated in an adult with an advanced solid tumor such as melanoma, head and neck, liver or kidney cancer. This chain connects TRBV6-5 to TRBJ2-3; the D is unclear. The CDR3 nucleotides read TGTGCCAGCAGTTACGGTTGGGCCACAGATACGCAGTATTTT. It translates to CASSYGWATDTQYF.